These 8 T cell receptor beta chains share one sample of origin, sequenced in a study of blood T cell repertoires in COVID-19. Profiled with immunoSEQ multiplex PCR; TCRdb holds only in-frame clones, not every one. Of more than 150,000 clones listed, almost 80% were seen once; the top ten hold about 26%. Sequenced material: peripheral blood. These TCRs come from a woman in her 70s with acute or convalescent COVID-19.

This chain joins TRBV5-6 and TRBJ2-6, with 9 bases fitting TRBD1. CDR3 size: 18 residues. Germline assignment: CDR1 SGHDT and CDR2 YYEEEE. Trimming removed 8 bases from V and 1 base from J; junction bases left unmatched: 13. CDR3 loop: CASTLPGQGFSGANVLTF. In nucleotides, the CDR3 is TGTGCCAGTACACTTCCGGGACAGGGATTTTCTGGGGCCAACGTCCTGACTTTC.

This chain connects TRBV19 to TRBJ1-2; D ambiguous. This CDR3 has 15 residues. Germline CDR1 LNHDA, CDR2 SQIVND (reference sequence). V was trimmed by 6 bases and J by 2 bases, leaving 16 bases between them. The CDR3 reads CASSQNGRGNYGYTF. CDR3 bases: TGTGCCAGTAGCCAGAACGGAAGAGGGAACTATGGCTACACCTTC. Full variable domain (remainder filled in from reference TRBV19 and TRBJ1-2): DGGITQSPKYLFRKEGQNVTLSCEQNLNHDAMYWYRQDPGQGLRLIYYSQIVNDFQKGDIAEGYSVSREKKESFPLTVTSAQKNPTAFYLCASSQNGRGNYGYTFGSGTRLTVV.

CDR3 DNA: TGTGCCAGCGTGGCAGAGAACACTGAAGCTTTCTTT. Residues: CASVAENTEAFF. The chain is built from TRBV3-1 (or the pseudogene TRBV3-2) and TRBJ1-1; D call uncertain. This CDR3 is built from 12 residues. V was cut by 8 bases and J by 1 base, with 8 bases left in between. CDR1 is LGHDT, CDR2 YNNKEL, per germline (reference sequence).

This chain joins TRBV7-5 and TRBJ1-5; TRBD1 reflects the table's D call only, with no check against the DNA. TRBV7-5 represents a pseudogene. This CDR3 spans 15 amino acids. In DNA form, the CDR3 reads TGTGCCAGAAGCTTAGGCAGGGCGGCAAGTCAGCCCCAGCATTTT. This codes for CARSLGRAASQPQHF.

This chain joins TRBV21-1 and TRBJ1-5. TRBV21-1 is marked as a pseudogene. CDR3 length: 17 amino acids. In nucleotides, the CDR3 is TGTGCCAGCAGCAAACCGCCGCGTAGATATAGCAATCAGCCCCAGCATTTT. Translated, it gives CASSKPPRRYSNQPQHF.

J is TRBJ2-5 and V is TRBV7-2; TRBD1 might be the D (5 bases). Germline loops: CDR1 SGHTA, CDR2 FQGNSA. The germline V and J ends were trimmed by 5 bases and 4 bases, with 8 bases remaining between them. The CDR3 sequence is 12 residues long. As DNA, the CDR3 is TGTGCCAGCAGCCCAGGGCGAGAGACCCAGTACTTC. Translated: CASSPGRETQYF.

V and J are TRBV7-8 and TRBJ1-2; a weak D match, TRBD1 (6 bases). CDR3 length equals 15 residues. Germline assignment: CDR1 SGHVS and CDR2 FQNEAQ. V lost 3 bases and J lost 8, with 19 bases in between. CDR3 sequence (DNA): TGTGCCAGCAGCTTTTCAAAACAGGGTTGGGGGGGCTACACCTTC. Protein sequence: CASSFSKQGWGGYTF.

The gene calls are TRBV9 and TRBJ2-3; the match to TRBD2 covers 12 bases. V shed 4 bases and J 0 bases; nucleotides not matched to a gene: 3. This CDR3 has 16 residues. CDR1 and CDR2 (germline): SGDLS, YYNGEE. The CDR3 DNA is TGTGCCAGCAGCACTGGGACTAGCGGGAGCACAGATACGCAGTATTTT. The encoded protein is CASSTGTSGSTDTQYF.